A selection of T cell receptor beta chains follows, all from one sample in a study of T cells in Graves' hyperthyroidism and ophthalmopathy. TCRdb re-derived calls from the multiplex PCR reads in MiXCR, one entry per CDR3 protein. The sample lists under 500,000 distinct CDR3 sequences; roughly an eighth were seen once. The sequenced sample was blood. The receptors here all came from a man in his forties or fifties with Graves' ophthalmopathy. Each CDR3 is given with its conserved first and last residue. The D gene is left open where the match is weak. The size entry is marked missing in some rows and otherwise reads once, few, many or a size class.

TGTGCCAGCAGTTTGACAGGGGAACGTACCGGGGAGCTGTTTTTT	CASSLTGERTGELFF	15	TRBV6-1	TRBJ2-2	TRBD1	few
TGCAGCGCCCGGGCCGGGGACAGCTACGAGCAGTACTTC	CSARAGDSYEQYF	13	TRBV29-1	TRBJ2-7	TRBD1	.
TGCGCCAGCAGAGGGACTTCTAGCGGGAATAGGAATGAGCAGTTCTTC	CASRGTSSGNRNEQFF	16	TRBV4-1	TRBJ2-1	TRBD2	few
TGTGCCAGCTCACCATCTTTCACCGGGGAGCTGTTTTTT	CASSPSFTGELFF	13	TRBV18	TRBJ2-2	.	many
TGCAGTGCAAAGCTTGAGACCCAGTACTTC	CSAKLETQYF	10	TRBV20-1	TRBJ2-5	.	many
TGTGCCAGTGGACTAGCGGGACACAATGAGCAGTTCTTC	CASGLAGHNEQFF	13	TRBV9	TRBJ2-1	TRBD2	once
TGTGCCAGCAGCCTCGCCGGGACAGGGGGGAGTCAGCCCCAGCATTTT	CASSLAGTGGSQPQHF	16	TRBV7-9	TRBJ1-5	TRBD1	few
TGTGCCAGCAGCTCCCAGGGGGCCCGGGGGGAAAAACTGTTTTTT	CASSSQGARGEKLFF	15	TRBV7-2	TRBJ1-4	TRBD1	.
TGTGCCAGTAGTGGACGGGAGGGCCCGGGAGATACGCAGTATTTT	CASSGREGPGDTQYF	15	TRBV19	TRBJ2-3	TRBD2	few
TGCAGCGTTGAATGGTGGGGTAAGAGCACAGATACGCAGTATTTT	CSVEWWGKSTDTQYF	15	TRBV29-1	TRBJ2-3	.	many
TGCAGCGGAGTTGGCAATAATTCACCCCTCCACTTT	CSGVGNNSPLHF	12	TRBV29-1	TRBJ1-6	.	few
TGCAGTGCTGAATCTCGGCCAGGGAGCACAGATACGCAGTATTTT	CSAESRPGSTDTQYF	15	TRBV20-1	TRBJ2-3	.	.
TGTGCCAGCAGCTCTCCCTCGGGGGGGGGTAGCAATCAGCCCCAGCATTTT	CASSSPSGGGSNQPQHF	17	TRBV7-8	TRBJ1-5	.	many
TGCGCCAGCAGCTTGGCTAGCGGGAGGACATCCTACGAGCAGTACTTC	CASSLASGRTSYEQYF	16	TRBV5-1	TRBJ2-7	TRBD2	many
TGTGCCTGGAACTTCCGGGACCCCTTATCATCCAATGAGCAGTTCTTC	CAWNFRDPLSSNEQFF	16	TRBV30	TRBJ2-1	.	few
TGTGCCAGCAGTCCAACCTCGGGCAGGCTAATCTCCTACAATGAGCAGTTCTTC	CASSPTSGRLISYNEQFF	18	TRBV27	TRBJ2-1	.	.
TGCAGCGGCGGACAGGGGGCTAATGAGCAGTTCTTC	CSGGQGANEQFF	12	TRBV29-1	TRBJ2-1	TRBD1	many
TGTGCCAGCAGTTCTCCTGTCAATGAGCAGTTCTTC	CASSSPVNEQFF	12	TRBV11-1	TRBJ2-1	.	many
TGCGCCAGCAGCTTGGTTGAGGAGGACGCCACAGATACGCAGTATTTT	CASSLVEEDATDTQYF	16	TRBV5-1	TRBJ2-3	.	many
TGTGCCTGGAGTCCCTCCGGAGGAGGCACAGATACGCAGTATTTT	CAWSPSGGGTDTQYF	15	TRBV30	TRBJ2-3	.	few
TGCGCCAGCAGCGTAAGGGACAGGGGGGCTAATGAAAAACTGTTTTTT	CASSVRDRGANEKLFF	16	TRBV5-1	TRBJ1-4	TRBD1	.
TGTGCCAGCAGTTTAAACCTTGGGGGGGGGGTTAGTGTTGAAGCTTTCTTT	CASSLNLGGGVSVEAFF	17	TRBV28	TRBJ1-1	.	many
TGCAGCGTTGAACGTCCAGGGTCTGGGGCCAACGTCCTGACTTTC	CSVERPGSGANVLTF	15	TRBV29-1	TRBJ2-6	.	many
TGCAGTGCTAGGGATACCGGGACTCACTTTAGGGAGCAGTACTTC	CSARDTGTHFREQYF	15	TRBV20-1	TRBJ2-7	.	many
TGTGCCAGCTCACGACAGGGCGCAGTACTCACAGATACGCAGTATTTT	CASSRQGAVLTDTQYF	16	TRBV18	TRBJ2-3	TRBD1	many
TGCGCCAGCAGTGAGGGTCGGCGCACAGATACGCAGTATTTT	CASSEGRRTDTQYF	14	TRBV10-1	TRBJ2-3	.	.
TGCAGCGTTGGAAGACCGGGACAGGGGTACGAGCAGTACTTC	CSVGRPGQGYEQYF	14	TRBV29-1	TRBJ2-7	TRBD1	many
TGTGCCAGCAGCCTAGACAGGGGGACGGATGATGAGCAGTTCTTC	CASSLDRGTDDEQFF	15	TRBV7-9	TRBJ2-1	TRBD1	many
TGTGCCACCAGTGATTCTGGACCCCAGTACTTC	CATSDSGPQYF	11	TRBV24-1	TRBJ2-5	.	few
TGCGCCAGCAGCCACGCCCCCGGTCGGAGGGGATTCTCCTACGAGCAGTACTTC	CASSHAPGRRGFSYEQYF	18	TRBV4-1	TRBJ2-7	.	.
TGCGCCAGCAGCTCCGGGGGTTTTCGGGACAGGGGAGGCAATGAGCAGTTCTTC	CASSSGGFRDRGGNEQFF	18	TRBV5-1	TRBJ2-1	TRBD1	many
TGCAGTGCTAGTTCAGGGGAGCAGCCCCAGCATTTT	CSASSGEQPQHF	12	TRBV20-1	TRBJ1-5	.	.
TGTGCCAGCAGACGGCAGGGGGCTGGCGAGCAGTACTTC	CASRRQGAGEQYF	13	TRBV27	TRBJ2-7	TRBD1	.
TGTGCCCCTTGGGCGGGACGGCCGAATGAAAAACTGTTTTTT	CAPWAGRPNEKLFF	14	TRBV28	TRBJ1-4	.	many
TGTGCCAGTAGTCCCGTTTCGGGGGCCGGCTATGGCTACACCTTC	CASSPVSGAGYGYTF	15	TRBV19	TRBJ1-2	.	.
TGTGCCAGCAGCTTAGGACAGGGGCGGGCCGGGGAGCTGTTTTTT	CASSLGQGRAGELFF	15	TRBV7-6	TRBJ2-2	TRBD1	few
TGTGCCAGCAGTCAACTTACAGCAATCGGCGACTACGAGCAGTACTTC	CASSQLTAIGDYEQYF	16	TRBV27	TRBJ2-7	.	many
TGTGCCATCAGGGAAGGGACTAGCGGCAGCTCCTACGAGCAGTACTTC	CAIREGTSGSSYEQYF	16	TRBV10-3	TRBJ2-7	TRBD2	many
TGCAGCGTTGAAGATCTGTCTAGCGGGACGAATGAGCAGTTCTTC	CSVEDLSSGTNEQFF	15	TRBV29-1	TRBJ2-1	TRBD2	many
TGTGCCAGCAGTTTACGTGATTTGGGAGGCACTGAAGCTTTCTTT	CASSLRDLGGTEAFF	15	TRBV2	TRBJ1-1	.	.
TGCAGCGTCAGCGGGACAGGGACTTTTGGGGCCAACGTCCTGACTTTC	CSVSGTGTFGANVLTF	16	TRBV29-1	TRBJ2-6	TRBD1	many
TGTGCCACCAGTGAACGACAGGGCACAGATACGCAGTATTTT	CATSERQGTDTQYF	14	TRBV24-1	TRBJ2-3	.	many
TGTGCCAGCTCACGACGGGATTTACTTGGATATGAGCAGTTCTTC	CASSRRDLLGYEQFF	15	TRBV18	TRBJ2-1	.	many
TGTGCCAGCAGCTCCTTCTCCGGGACCCGGGGCCTCGAGCAGTACTTC	CASSSFSGTRGLEQYF	16	TRBV7-2	TRBJ2-7	.	many
TGTGCCAGCAGCATAAGCGGGAGGGCCTCCTACGAGCAGTACTTC	CASSISGRASYEQYF	15	TRBV7-9	TRBJ2-7	TRBD2	.
TGTGCCAGCTCACCAACAGGAAACTCCTACGAGCAGTACTTC	CASSPTGNSYEQYF	14	TRBV18	TRBJ2-7	.	many
TGTGCCACCCAACCCGGGACTTCTACCTACGAGCAGTACTTC	CATQPGTSTYEQYF	14	TRBV2	TRBJ2-7	.	few
TGTGCCAGCAGTGCCGGGACAGGGCAAGCAGATACGCAGTATTTT	CASSAGTGQADTQYF	15	TRBV2	TRBJ2-3	TRBD1	many
TGCAGTGCTAGAATCGCGGAGCTAGCGGGGTCCTACAATGAGCAGTTCTTC	CSARIAELAGSYNEQFF	17	TRBV20-1	TRBJ2-1	TRBD2	many
TGTGCCAGCAGTCCTTCACAGGGCGAGGTGGGCCAGTACTTC	CASSPSQGEVGQYF	14	TRBV2	TRBJ2-5	.	few
TGTGCCAGCAGCCAAGAAGACAGGTTCGCTGAGCAGTTCTTC	CASSQEDRFAEQFF	14	TRBV3-1	TRBJ2-1	.	many
TGTGCCAGCAGTTCTGGACCGGTGCATGGCTACACCTTC	CASSSGPVHGYTF	13	TRBV28	TRBJ1-2	.	many
TGTGCCAGCAGCCCGAGTCAGTCCACCGGGGAGCTGTTTTTT	CASSPSQSTGELFF	14	TRBV3-1	TRBJ2-2	.	many
TGTGCCAGCGGGGACGACTCTGGAAACACCATATATTTT	CASGDDSGNTIYF	13	TRBV12-3/TRBV12-4	TRBJ1-3	.	many